The table lists the clone carrying this TCR beta chain with a few counts. The data derive from a study of blood T cell repertoires in COVID-19. The wider study: Sample material is recorded as cDNA or gDNA derived from T cells, B-cell-depleted T cells, or PBMCs.

The CDR3 has 15 amino acids. Germline lookup yields CDR1 SGHRS and CDR2 YFSETQ. The ends lost 4 bases at V and 5 bases at J; junction bases unmatched: 5. Repertoires were generated with immunoSEQ multiplex PCR, while TCRdb's copy carries only in-frame clones and drops some. The sample contains about 220,000 clones, more than 65% of which appear only once. Source material: peripheral blood. This sequence joins TRBV5-1 and TRBJ1-6; 8 nucleotides agree with TRBD1. This receptor was obtained from a man over 45 with active or convalescent COVID-19. The CDR3 spells CASSRRGQDNSPLHF. The CDR3 nucleotides are TGCGCCAGCAGCCGCAGGGGGCAGGATAATTCACCCCTCCACTTT.